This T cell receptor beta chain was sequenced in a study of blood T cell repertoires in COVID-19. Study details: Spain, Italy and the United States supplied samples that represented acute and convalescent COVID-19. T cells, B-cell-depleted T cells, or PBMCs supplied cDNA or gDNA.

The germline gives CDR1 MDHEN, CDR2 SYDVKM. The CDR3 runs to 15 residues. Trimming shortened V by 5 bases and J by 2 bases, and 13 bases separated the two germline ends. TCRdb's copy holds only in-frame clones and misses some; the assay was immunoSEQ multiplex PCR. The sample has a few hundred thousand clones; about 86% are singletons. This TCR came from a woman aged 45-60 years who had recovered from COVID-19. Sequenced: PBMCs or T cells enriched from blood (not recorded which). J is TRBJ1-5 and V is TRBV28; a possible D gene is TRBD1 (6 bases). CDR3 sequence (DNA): TGTGCCAGCAGTACATCTTCAGGGGGCAATCAGCCCCAGCATTTT. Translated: CASSTSSGGNQPQHF.